This section outlines one T cell receptor (beta chain) sequence together with its context. The data were obtained in a study of T cell changes during pregnancy in multiple sclerosis. The data were produced by immunoSEQ multiplex PCR, yet TCRdb's version contains in-frame clones alone and is incomplete. The table includes around 61,000 clones, 75% to 90% detected once. The input for sequencing was peripheral blood, taken in the first trimester of pregnancy. The sequence derives from a female donor in good health, enrolled as a control in a pregnancy study.

CDR3 residues: CASSFSPPSGYTF. In DNA form, the CDR3 reads TGTGCCAGCAGCTTTTCTCCCCCCTCTGGCTACACCTTC. This rearrangement joins TRBV27 to TRBJ1-2; D not certain. The CDR3 is 13 residues long. The germline V gene encodes CDR1 MNHEY and CDR2 SMNVEV (reference sequence). V lost 6 bases, J lost 7 bases, and 15 bases lay in between.